A single sample is the source of the 19 T cell receptor beta chains below, sequenced in a study of long-term antiretroviral therapy in people with HIV. The authors ran the immunoSEQ assay, v3.0, at survey level. Sequencing was performed with immunoSEQ multiplex PCR; in TCRdb, only in-frame clones are kept and a portion is missing. Of some 21,000 clones in the sample, 60% to 80% were seen once. The sequences come from unsorted PBMCs, collected less than 1.8 years before starting antiretroviral therapy. The source is a woman aged 40-49 years with HIV.

The sample holds a few counts of this clone. The CDR3 DNA reads as TGCGCCAGCAGCCCGACAGGGGGCTCTGGAAACACCATATATTTT. It encodes CASSPTGGSGNTIYF. The rearrangement uses TRBV5-1 and TRBJ1-3, with 9 positions matching TRBD1. The trim removed 4 bases at V and 0 bases at J, leaving 2 bases unmatched. The CDR3 runs to 15 residues. Germline V gives CDR1 SGHRS, CDR2 YFSETQ.

The chain couples TRBV14 to TRBJ2-1, with 7 bases aligning to TRBD1. V gave up 0 bases and J gave up 4 bases; unmatched junction bases: 9. The CDR3 has 17 amino acids. Germline-derived CDR1 and CDR2 are SGHDN and FVKESK. CDR3: CASSQDMGYRGYNEQFF. The CDR3 DNA reads as TGTGCCAGCAGCCAAGATATGGGGTACAGGGGTTACAATGAGCAGTTCTTC.

The V call is TRBV14, the J call TRBJ2-7, with 8 bases fitting TRBD2. From germline, CDR1 is SGHDN and CDR2 FVKESK. The CDR3 contains 17 residues. The V and J ends lost 1 base and 3 bases, in that order; junction bases with no gene match: 11. CDR3 in DNA: TGTGCCAGCAGCCAAGCCCTTGGAACTAGCGGTATCTACGAGCAGTACTTC. This codes for CASSQALGTSGIYEQYF.

The chain couples TRBV25-1 to TRBJ1-3, with TRBD1 matching over 7 bases. This CDR3 contains 15 residues. The germline V gene encodes CDR1 MGHDK and CDR2 SYGVNS. After removal of 5 bases from V and 4 bases from J, the junction contained 8 bases not matched to a gene. The CDR3 region has the DNA TGTGCCAGCAGTCCCCCCCAGGGGGTCGGAAACACCATATATTTT. Translating it yields CASSPPQGVGNTIYF.

About this clone: The junction does not match germline at one end; this may be a read error. The CDR3 spells CASSQGTSRDTQYF. The CDR3 DNA reads TGTGCCAGCAGCCAGGGGACTAGCAGAGATACGCAGTATTTT. The chain is built from TRBV14 and TRBJ2-3; 9 positions match TRBD2. Germline CDR1 SGHDN, CDR2 FVKESK. This CDR3 region has 14 residues. Looking up the rest from reference TRBV14 and TRBJ2-3 gives the full variable domain: EAGVTQFPSHSVIEKGQTVTLRCDPISGHDNLYWYRRVMGKEIKFLLHFVKESKQDESGMPNNRFLAERTGGTYSTLKVQPAELEDSGVYFCASSQGTSRDTQYFGPGTRLTVL.

This chain joins TRBV19 and TRBJ2-1; 7 bases are a match to TRBD1. The CDR3 is 16 residues long. Germline CDR1 and CDR2: LNHDA and SQIVND (reference sequence). V lost 0 bases to trimming and J lost 7 bases; unmatched junction nucleotides: 9. The CDR3 sequence is CASSIDLGTARNEQFF. For the CDR3, the DNA is TGTGCCAGTAGTATAGACCTCGGGACAGCGAGGAATGAGCAGTTCTTC.

The rearrangement uses TRBV27 and TRBJ1-3; no firm D call. The CDR3 totals 15 residues. CDR1 and CDR2 from the germline V gene are MNHEY and SMNVEV (reference sequence). V lost 5 bases and J 0 bases, leaving 11 bases between the germline ends. The CDR3 sequence is CASSLSRSSGNTIYF. CDR3 coding DNA: TGTGCCAGCAGTCTTTCCCGGTCCTCTGGAAACACCATATATTTT.

The chain employs TRBV10-3 and TRBJ2-6; 10 bases fit TRBD1. This CDR3 has 17 amino acids. CDR1 and CDR2 from the germline V gene are ENHRY and SYGVKD. V lost 3 bases and J lost 0; bases outside the gene matches: 2. The CDR3 DNA reads as TGTGCCATCAGTGACTGGACAGGGGGCTCTGGGGCCAACGTCCTGACTTTC. It is translated as CAISDWTGGSGANVLTF.

This sequence joins TRBV5-4 and TRBJ1-1; 9 bases agree with TRBD1. The junction had 4 bases not matched to a gene; V was cut back by 5 bases and J by 5 bases. Germline V gene lookup returns CDR1 SGHNT and CDR2 YYREEE (reference sequence). This CDR3 has 13 residues. This chain's CDR3 is CASSGQGLTEAFF. The CDR3 region has the DNA TGTGCCAGCAGTGGACAGGGGTTAACTGAAGCTTTCTTT.

This chain connects TRBV11-3 to TRBJ2-2; possibly TRBD2 for D (6 bases). The germline V gene encodes CDR1 SGHNT and CDR2 YENEEA. The CDR3 has 17 residues. V was trimmed by 0 bases and J by 3 bases, leaving 14 bases between them. CDR3 sequence reads: CASSLESGRHYTGELFF. CDR3 in DNA: TGTGCCAGCAGCTTAGAGTCAGGGAGGCACTACACCGGGGAGCTGTTTTTT.

The chain has TRBV6-1 and TRBJ1-1; 7 nucleotides agree with TRBD1. CDR1 and CDR2 from the germline V gene are MNHNS and SASEGT. This CDR3 has 15 amino acids. The ends lost 5 bases at V and 0 bases at J; junction bases unmatched: 6. The CDR3 DNA sequence: TGTGCCAGCAGTCCCTGGGACAGTTTGAACACTGAAGCTTTCTTT. This sequence encodes CASSPWDSLNTEAFF.

The rearrangement uses TRBV7-6 and TRBJ2-7; maybe TRBD1 (5 bases). CDR1 is SGHVS, CDR2 FNYEAQ, per germline. V lost 2 bases, J lost 5 bases, and 19 bases lay in between. The CDR3 sequence is 16 residues long. CDR3 residues: CASSLYLGQGLDEQYF. In DNA, the CDR3 is TGTGCCAGCAGCTTATATTTAGGGCAGGGTCTCGACGAGCAGTACTTC.

V is TRBV7-9 and J is TRBJ1-4; a possible D gene is TRBD1 (5 bases). V was trimmed by 4 bases and J by 8 bases, leaving 8 bases between them. Germline values: CDR1 SEHNR, CDR2 FQNEAQ (reference sequence). This CDR3 has 12 amino acids. CDR3 residues: CASSYSGEKLFF. The CDR3 DNA sequence: TGTGCCAGCAGCTACTCAGGGGAAAAACTGTTTTTT. Full variable domain (missing parts from reference TRBV7-9 and TRBJ1-4): DTGVSQNPRHKITKRGQNVTFRCDPISEHNRLYWYRQTLGQGPEFLTYFQNEAQLEKSRLLSDRFSAERPKGSFSTLEIQRTEQGDSAMYLCASSYSGEKLFFGSGTQLSVL.

The chain carries TRBV18 and TRBJ1-2; possible D gene TRBD1, 5 bases. Germline V lookup: CDR1 KGHSH, CDR2 LQKENI. Deletions cut 3 bases from V and 4 bases from J, with 12 bases between. The CDR3 contains 14 residues. The CDR3 sequence is CASSPKQGGYGYTF. CDR3 in DNA: TGTGCCAGCTCACCCAAGCAGGGCGGCTATGGCTACACCTTC.

This chain uses TRBV19 with TRBJ1-5; the D is unclear. The CDR3 consists of 14 residues. Germline V gene lookup returns CDR1 LNHDA and CDR2 SQIVND (reference sequence). V lost 8 bases and J 0 bases, leaving 11 bases between the germline ends. The CDR3: CASAFFYSNQPQHF. The CDR3 nucleotides are TGTGCCAGTGCTTTCTTCTATAGCAATCAGCCCCAGCATTTT.

The chain links TRBV27 to TRBJ2-7; 7 bases are shared with TRBD1. The CDR3 contains 15 residues. V dropped 3 bases and J dropped 0; count of bases not matched to a gene: 5. CDR1 is MNHEY, CDR2 SMNVEV, per germline (reference sequence). This CDR3 reads CASSFGDSYSYEQYF. The CDR3 DNA reads as TGTGCCAGCAGTTTCGGGGACAGCTACTCCTACGAGCAGTACTTC.

The J gene is TRBJ2-5, the V gene TRBV30, with D possibly matching TRBD1 (6 bases). V dropped 4 bases and J dropped 5 bases, with 11 bases sitting between them. CDR1 and CDR2 (germline): GTSNPN, SVGIG (reference sequence). This CDR3 region has 12 residues. The CDR3 here is CAWTGVRETQYF. CDR3 sequence (DNA): TGTGCCTGGACAGGGGTCCGGGAGACCCAGTACTTC.

The V gene is TRBV4-3, the J gene TRBJ1-2, with D perhaps TRBD1 (6 bases). Trimming took 2 bases from V and 7 from J, leaving 11 bases between them. The CDR3 covers 13 residues. Germline V gives CDR1 LGHNA, CDR2 YSLEER. CDR3: CASSQTTGGGYTF. Written as DNA, the CDR3 is TGCGCCAGCAGCCAAACGACAGGAGGTGGCTACACCTTC.

V and J are TRBV19 and TRBJ2-7; the match to TRBD1 covers 7 bases. After removal of 3 bases from V and 0 bases from J, the junction contained 5 bases not matched to a gene. The CDR3 is 15 amino acids. Germline CDR1 and CDR2: LNHDA and SQIVND (reference sequence). The CDR3 protein is CASSIMTGSSYEQYF. The CDR3 DNA sequence: TGTGCCAGTAGTATTATGACAGGGAGCTCCTACGAGCAGTACTTC.